This passage covers 28 T cell receptor beta chains from one sample sequenced in a study of cytomegalovirus exposure and HLA in healthy donors (TCRdb year 2017). Receptor libraries were prepared by the immunoSEQ multiplex PCR assay. For the multiplex PCR, a mixture combining 60 forward primers for TCR Vbeta segments and 13 reverse primers for TCR Jbeta segments was used. This immuneACCESS table, as held by TCRdb, lists in-frame sequences with V and J called but not all clones. Of the missing ones, under half trace to an unresolved V gene in checked studies; the others have no known cause. This sample has around 93,000 clones in its table, and about four fifths of those were observed once. The ten largest clones add up to under 4% of the sample. Material for sequencing was PBMCs. These receptors all come from a man in his fifties in good health and CMV-seronegative.

This clone has only one observation. The chain employs TRBV28 and TRBJ2-5; 7 positions agree with TRBD1. Matching the DNA end better, TRBJ2-7 makes the J call doubtful. The length of the CDR3 is 13 residues. CDR1 is MDHEN, CDR2 SYDVKM, per germline. The CDR3 DNA is TGTGCCAGCAGTTTGTTCAGGGGGTACGAGCAGTACTTC. This sequence encodes CASSLFRGYEQYF.

The chain carries TRBV5-6 and TRBJ2-1; D might be TRBD2 (6 bases). The CDR3 sequence is 13 residues long. CDR1 and CDR2 from the germline V gene are SGHDT and YYEEEE. Deletions cut 7 bases from V and 12 bases from J, with 20 bases between. CDR3 DNA: TGTGCCAGCGGGGACTCATTGGGCCAAAGGCAGTTCTTC. It specifies CASGDSLGQRQFF. Using reference TRBV5-6 and TRBJ2-1 for the parts outside the CDR3, the full variable domain is DAGVTQSPTHLIKTRGQQVTLRCSPKSGHDTVSWYQQALGQGPQFIFQYYEEEERQRGNFPDRFSGHQFPNYSSELNVNALLLGDSALYLCASGDSLGQRQFFGPGTRLTVL.

Comments on this clone: Other DNA sequences from this sample encode an identical CDR3 as well. V gene TRBV6-1 combines with J gene TRBJ2-1, with 11 bases that match TRBD2. Germline loops: CDR1 MNHNS, CDR2 SASEGT. This CDR3 has 16 amino acids. V was clipped by 2 bases and J by 2 bases; unmatched bases: 2. The CDR3 reads CASSEPGLAAYNEQFF. The CDR3 DNA is TGTGCCAGCAGTGAACCGGGACTAGCGGCCTACAATGAGCAGTTCTTC.

This clone has a handful of counts. This rearrangement joins TRBV2 to TRBJ2-3, with 11 bases identical to TRBD1. The CDR3 contains 13 residues. Looked up from germline, CDR1 is SNHLY and CDR2 is FYNNEI. Trimming at V came to 6 bases and at J to 5 bases, leaving 1 base not matched to a gene. The CDR3 coding sequence is TGTGCCAGCAGCGGGACAGGGGGAGATACGCAGTATTTT. Translation: CASSGTGGDTQYF.

This clone has just one count. This chain joins TRBV7-2 and TRBJ2-4; 8 nucleotides align to TRBD2. The ends lost 4 bases at V and 4 bases at J; junction bases unmatched: 0. The CDR3 has 13 residues. Germline assignment: CDR1 SGHTA and CDR2 FQGNSA. CDR3 protein: CASSSGGKNIQYF. CDR3 sequence (DNA): TGTGCCAGCAGCTCGGGGGGGAAAAACATTCAGTACTTC.

The chain employs TRBV5-1 and TRBJ2-7; D is ambiguous. In germline, CDR1 is SGHRS, CDR2 YFSETQ. V lost 3 bases, J lost 2 bases, and 15 bases lay in between. The CDR3 runs 15 residues. CDR3 DNA: TGCGCCAGCAGCTCACTACCTAGTTCGCCCTACGAGCAGTACTTC. This codes for CASSSLPSSPYEQYF.

This chain uses TRBV7-2 with TRBJ2-2; TRBD1 matches 9 bases. CDR3 length: 16 amino acids. V was pared by 1 base and J by 3 bases, with 3 bases of the junction left unmatched. The germline V gene encodes CDR1 SGHTA and CDR2 FQGNSA. As DNA, the CDR3 is TGTGCCAGCAGCTTAGGGGGACAGGGCTACACCGGGGAGCTGTTTTTT. This codes for CASSLGGQGYTGELFF.

CDR3 amino acids: CASVAADRGRGYTF. The CDR3 coding sequence is TGTGCCAGCGTTGCCGCGGACAGGGGGCGCGGCTACACCTTC. The rearrangement joins TRBV28 to TRBJ1-2; TRBD1 matches 11 bases. Unmatched junction bases numbered 10, after V lost 8 bases and J lost 8 bases. CDR3 length equals 14 residues. Germline assignment: CDR1 MDHEN and CDR2 SYDVKM.

The chain uses TRBV6-5 and TRBJ1-2; 11 positions agree with TRBD1. V lost 2 bases to trimming and J lost 7 bases; unmatched junction nucleotides: 9. The germline V gene encodes CDR1 MNHEY and CDR2 SVGAGI. The CDR3 spans 16 residues. The CDR3 region is CASSYLSDRGQVGYTF. The DNA for the CDR3 is TGTGCCAGCAGTTACCTCTCGGACAGGGGGCAGGTTGGCTACACCTTC.

In its sample, this clone was seen once. This chain uses TRBV15 with TRBJ2-1; a possible D gene is TRBD2 (6 bases). CDR1 is LNHNV and CDR2 is YYDKDF in the germline V gene (reference sequence). Trimming took 5 bases from V and 7 from J, leaving 15 bases between them. The CDR3 is 14 residues long. CDR3 in DNA: TGTGCCACCAGCCCCCGGGCCGGGGGAAATGAGCAGTTCTTC. It is translated as CATSPRAGGNEQFF.

This clone was recorded at least ten times. This chain uses TRBV28 with TRBJ2-7, with 8 bases matching TRBD1. V shed 7 bases and J 1 base; nucleotides not matched to a gene: 6. The CDR3 consists of 14 residues. Germline V gives CDR1 MDHEN, CDR2 SYDVKM. The CDR3 sequence is CASKGTGTSYEQYF. The CDR3 bases are TGTGCCAGCAAAGGGACAGGTACTTCCTACGAGCAGTACTTC.

This sequence joins TRBV6-1 and TRBJ2-1; 9 nucleotides line up with TRBD2. Germline V CDR1 and CDR2: MNHNS, SASEGT. The junction had 6 bases not matched to a gene; V was cut back by 6 bases and J by 6 bases. The CDR3 covers 14 residues. CDR3 protein: CASRESGGFNEQFF. The CDR3 DNA follows: TGTGCCAGCAGGGAAAGCGGGGGGTTCAATGAGCAGTTCTTC.

The chain recombines TRBV5-1 with TRBJ1-2, with 10 bases fitting TRBD1. V was pared by 4 bases and J by 4 bases, with 13 bases of the junction left unmatched. This CDR3 spans 17 amino acids. Per the germline V gene, CDR1 is SGHRS and CDR2 is YFSETQ. DNA for the CDR3: TGCGCCAGCAGCCCGGGACAGGGGTATAGTGGTGGCTATGGCTACACCTTC. It yields the protein CASSPGQGYSGGYGYTF.

The table lists this clone with a few counts. This chain connects TRBV27 to TRBJ2-3; 7 nucleotides match TRBD2. CDR3 length: 15 amino acids. V was pared by 4 bases and J by 0 bases, with 4 bases of the junction left unmatched. The germline V gene encodes CDR1 MNHEY and CDR2 SMNVEV (reference sequence). CDR3 sequence (DNA): TGTGCCAGCAGTTGGGGGGGAATCAGCACAGATACGCAGTATTTT. The encoded protein is CASSWGGISTDTQYF.

The chain recombines TRBV5-8 with TRBJ2-2; TRBD1 might be the D (6 bases). CDR1 is SGHTS and CDR2 is YDEGEE in the germline V gene. This CDR3 region has 17 residues. V lost 1 base and J lost 1, with 14 bases in between. As DNA, the CDR3 is TGTGCCAGCAGCTTGCTGCAAGGGACACGGAACACCGGGGAGCTGTTTTTT. Translating gives CASSLLQGTRNTGELFF.

The chain combines TRBV7-3 with TRBJ2-3, with 8 bases lining up with TRBD2. Germline CDR1 is SGHTA and CDR2 is FQGTGA. The trim removed 5 bases at V and 2 bases at J, leaving 6 bases unmatched. CDR3 length equals 15 residues. CDR3 DNA: TGTGCCAGCAGCCCGACGGGAGGGACCACAGATACGCAGTATTTT. Translating gives CASSPTGGTTDTQYF. Full variable domain (rest looked up from reference TRBV7-3 and TRBJ2-3): GAGVSQTPSNKVTEKGKYVELRCDPISGHTALYWYRQSLGQGPEFLIYFQGTGAADDSGLPNDRFFAVRPEGSVSTLKIQRTERGDSAVYLCASSPTGGTTDTQYFGPGTRLTVL.

The chain links TRBV28 to TRBJ2-3; TRBD2 aligns across 11 bases. CDR1 MDHEN and CDR2 SYDVKM come from the germline V gene. The trim removed 7 bases at V and 7 bases at J, leaving 13 bases unmatched. The CDR3 has 16 amino acids. The CDR3 coding sequence is TGTGCCAGCACCTCGGCAGGGACTAGCGGACTTAATACGCAGTATTTT. Amino acid sequence: CASTSAGTSGLNTQYF.

The J gene is TRBJ2-1, the V gene TRBV9; 9 nucleotides match TRBD1. Germline V gives CDR1 SGDLS, CDR2 YYNGEE. The CDR3 runs to 13 residues. Losses at the gene ends were 3 bases for V and 7 bases for J; bases not matched to a gene: 2. The CDR3 bases are TGTGCCAGCAGCGGCGGACAGGGGAATGAGCAGTTCTTC. Translating it yields CASSGGQGNEQFF.

This chain links TRBV28 with TRBJ2-3; 7 nucleotides agree with TRBD2. After removal of 4 bases from V and 0 bases from J, the junction contained 7 bases not matched to a gene. The CDR3 sequence is 16 residues long. Germline CDR1 MDHEN, CDR2 SYDVKM. CDR3 DNA sequence: TGTGCCAGCAGTTCCCTATTTAGCGGGAGCACAGATACGCAGTATTTT. Amino acids: CASSSLFSGSTDTQYF.

The CDR3 sequence: CASSYGTGGAGAWAFF. As DNA, the CDR3 is TGCGCCAGCAGCTACGGGACAGGGGGCGCAGGCGCCTGGGCTTTCTTT. The chain is built from TRBV5-1 and TRBJ1-1, with 12 bases that match TRBD1. Germline CDR1 reads SGHRS; CDR2 reads YFSETQ. The CDR3 extends over 16 amino acids. V gave up 3 bases and J gave up 11 bases; unmatched junction bases: 14.

The CDR3 region is CASSTGGIYNEQFF. CDR3 nucleotide sequence: TGTGCCAGCAGCACAGGGGGCATCTACAATGAGCAGTTCTTC. The chain has TRBV9 and TRBJ2-1, with TRBD1 matching over 9 bases. Trimming cost V 4 bases and J 3 bases; bases outside gene matches: 2. CDR1 and CDR2 from the germline V gene are SGDLS and YYNGEE. CDR3 length: 14 residues.

This clone was counted between two and nine times. The chain links TRBV6-6 to TRBJ1-5, with D unresolved. Trimming took 4 bases from V and 0 from J, leaving 10 bases between them. The CDR3 is 15 amino acids. The V gene's germline CDR1 is MNHNY and CDR2 SVGAGI (reference sequence). CDR3 DNA sequence: TGTGCCAGCAGTTTCGGGAGAAATAGCAATCAGCCCCAGCATTTT. It codes for CASSFGRNSNQPQHF.

The chain is built from TRBV9 and TRBJ1-2; D might be TRBD1 (6 bases). Trimming removed 5 bases from V and 1 base from J, with 15 bases in between. Germline V CDR1 and CDR2: SGDLS, YYNGEE. The CDR3 runs 15 residues. CDR3 sequence (DNA): TGTGCCAGCAGAGGCCCGACAGGTGTTAACTATGGCTACACCTTC. Translated: CASRGPTGVNYGYTF. Drawing the rest from reference TRBV9 and TRBJ1-2, the complete variable domain is DSGVTQTPKHLITATGQRVTLRCSPRSGDLSVYWYQQSLDQGLQFLIQYYNGEERAKGNILERFSAQQFPDLHSELNLSSLELGDSALYFCASRGPTGVNYGYTFGSGTRLTVV.

The gene calls are TRBV7-6 and TRBJ2-1; D may be TRBD2 (6 bases). This CDR3 contains 14 residues. V was pared by 3 bases and J by 0 bases, with 6 bases between. Germline CDR1 reads SGHVS; CDR2 reads FNYEAQ. The CDR3 region is CASSLGGSYNEQFF. In nucleotides, the CDR3 is TGTGCCAGCAGCTTGGGGGGCTCCTACAATGAGCAGTTCTTC. The full variable domain, in which reference TRBV7-6 and TRBJ2-1 provide the parts outside the CDR3, is GAGVSQSPRYKVTKRGQDVALRCDPISGHVSLYWYRQALGQGPEFLTYFNYEAQQDKSGLPNDRFSAERPEGSISTLTIQRTEQRDSAMYRCASSLGGSYNEQFFGPGTRLTVL.

The chain carries TRBV7-3 and TRBJ2-2; D ambiguous. V was trimmed by 5 bases and J by 2 bases, leaving 9 bases between them. Per the germline V gene, CDR1 is SGHTA and CDR2 is FQGTGA. This CDR3 spans 14 amino acids. CDR3 DNA: TGTGCCAGCAGCCCCTTGGCAAACACCGGGGAGCTGTTTTTT. It encodes CASSPLANTGELFF.

The rearrangement uses TRBV5-1 and TRBJ1-2, with 8 bases matching TRBD1. Losses at the gene ends were 2 bases for V and 4 bases for J; bases not matched to a gene: 16. The germline CDR1 and CDR2 sequences are SGHRS and YFSETQ. The CDR3 totals 18 residues. CDR3 sequence reads: CASSFNTWTGTVGYGYTF. In DNA form, the CDR3 reads TGCGCCAGCAGCTTTAATACGTGGACAGGGACTGTGGGCTATGGCTACACCTTC. The full variable domain, in which reference TRBV5-1 and TRBJ1-2 provide the parts outside the CDR3, is KAGVTQTPRYLIKTRGQQVTLSCSPISGHRSVSWYQQTPGQGLQFLFEYFSETQRNKGNFPGRFSGRQFSNSRSEMNVSTLELGDSALYLCASSFNTWTGTVGYGYTFGSGTRLTVV.

V is TRBV30 and J is TRBJ1-2; D may be TRBD1 (5 bases). V was pared by 0 bases and J by 6 bases, with 11 bases between. CDR1 and CDR2 from the germline V gene are GTSNPN and SVGIG (reference sequence). The CDR3 spans 13 residues. The CDR3 coding sequence is TGTGCCTGGAGTGTAAAAGGGGCTGATGGCTACACCTTC. Protein product: CAWSVKGADGYTF.

This chain uses TRBV13 with TRBJ1-2; D is perhaps TRBD1 (6 bases). Germline CDR1 is PRHDT and CDR2 is FYEKMQ (reference sequence). The CDR3 totals 14 residues. V shed 0 bases and J shed 4 bases, with 9 bases lying between them. The CDR3 spells CASSLGQGTYGYTF. CDR3 nucleotide sequence: TGTGCCAGCAGCTTAGGACAGGGAACCTATGGCTACACCTTC.